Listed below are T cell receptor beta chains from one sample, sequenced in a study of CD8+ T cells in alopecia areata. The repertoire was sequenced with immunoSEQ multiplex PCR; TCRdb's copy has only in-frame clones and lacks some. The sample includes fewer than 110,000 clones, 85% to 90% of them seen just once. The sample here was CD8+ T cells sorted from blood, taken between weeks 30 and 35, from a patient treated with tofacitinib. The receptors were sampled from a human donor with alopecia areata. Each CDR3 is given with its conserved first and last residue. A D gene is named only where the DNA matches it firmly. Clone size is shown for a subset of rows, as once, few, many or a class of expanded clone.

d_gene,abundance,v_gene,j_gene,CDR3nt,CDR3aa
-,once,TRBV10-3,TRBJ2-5,TGTGCCATCAGTGCTGGGGAAGGTCTAGGAGAGACCCAGTACTTC,CAISAGEGLGETQYF
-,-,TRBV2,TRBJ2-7,TGTGCCAGCAGTCCCTATCCCCAGGACAGCATCGAGCAGTACTTC,CASSPYPQDSIEQYF
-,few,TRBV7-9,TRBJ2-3,TGTGCCAGCAGCCCTCCGACAGAAGACACAGATACGCAGTATTTT,CASSPPTEDTDTQYF
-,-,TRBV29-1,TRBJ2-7,TGCAGCGTACGAAACCGGGACGGCTACGAGCAGTACTTC,CSVRNRDGYEQYF
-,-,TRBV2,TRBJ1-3,TGTGCCAGCAGTGAAAGGGGCGGACAAGGAAACACCATATATTTT,CASSERGGQGNTIYF
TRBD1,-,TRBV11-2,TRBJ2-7,TGCGGTGCAGGGGGGCTCCCCCGGGACAGGGAAAAACGTGACGAGCAGTACTTC,CGAGGLPRDREKRDEQYF
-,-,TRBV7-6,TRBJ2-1,TGTGCCAGCAGCTCGCTAGGCTATGAGCAGTTCTTC,CASSSLGYEQFF
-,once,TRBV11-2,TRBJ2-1,TGTGCCAGCAGCCCCAACGCCGGGGAGAGCGGCAATGAGCAGTTCTTC,CASSPNAGESGNEQFF
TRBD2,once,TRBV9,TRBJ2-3,TGTGCCAGCAGCTCAAGACTAGCGAGCACAGATACGCAGTATTTT,CASSSRLASTDTQYF
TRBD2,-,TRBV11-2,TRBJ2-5,TGTGCCAGCAGCTTGGGACTAGCGGACCAAGAGACCCAGTACTTC,CASSLGLADQETQYF
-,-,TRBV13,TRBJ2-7,TGTGCCAGCAGCTTGGGGGGCTATGGAAACTCCTACGAGCAGTACTTC,CASSLGGYGNSYEQYF
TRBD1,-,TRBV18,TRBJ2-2,TGTGCCAGCTCACCACCGGGGCAGGGGGACACCGGGGAGCTGTTTTTT,CASSPPGQGDTGELFF
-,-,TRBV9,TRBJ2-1,TGTGCCAGCAGCGACGTCGGGAGCTCCTACAATGAGCAGTTCTTC,CASSDVGSSYNEQFF
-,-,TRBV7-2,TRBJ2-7,TGTGCCAGCAGCTTAAGGGACTCAAGATACGAGCAGTACTTC,CASSLRDSRYEQYF
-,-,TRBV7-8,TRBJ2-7,TGTGCCAGCAGCGCCAGGGCTTCCTACGAGCAGTACTTC,CASSARASYEQYF
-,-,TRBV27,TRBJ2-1,TGTGCCAGCAGTTTGGCCCATAGGGCTGAGCAGTTCTTC,CASSLAHRAEQFF
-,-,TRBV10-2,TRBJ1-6,TGCGCCAGCAGTGTGCAGAACACCCAAGGGGATTCACCCCTCCACTTT,CASSVQNTQGDSPLHF
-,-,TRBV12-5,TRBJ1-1,TGTGCTAGTGGTTTGGACAGGGCAGGCACTGAAGCTTTCTTT,CASGLDRAGTEAFF
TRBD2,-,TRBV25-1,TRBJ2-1,TGTGCCAGCTTCAGCGGGATCTACAATGAGCAGTTCTTC,CASFSGIYNEQFF
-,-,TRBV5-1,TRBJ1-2,TGCGCCAGCAGCGGTGCACAGGGTACCTCTCCTAACTATGGCTACACCTTC,CASSGAQGTSPNYGYTF
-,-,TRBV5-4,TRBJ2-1,TGTGCCAGCAGCCAGGGACTGACCTACAATGAGCAGTTCTTC,CASSQGLTYNEQFF
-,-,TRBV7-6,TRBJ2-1,TGTGCCAGCAGCCCCTTGGCGGGCGTATCCTACAATGAGCAGTTCTTC,CASSPLAGVSYNEQFF
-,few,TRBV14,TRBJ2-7,TGTGCCACCTCTCTCGTTGGTATGGGCGAGCAGTACTTC,CATSLVGMGEQYF
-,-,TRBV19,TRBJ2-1,TGTGCCAGTAGTAATTGGAGCTCCTACAATGAGCAGTTCTTC,CASSNWSSYNEQFF
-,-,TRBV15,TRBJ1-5,TGTGCCACCAGCAGAGATTCAGGGGAAGGCCAGCCCCAGCATTTT,CATSRDSGEGQPQHF
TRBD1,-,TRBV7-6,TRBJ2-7,TGTGCCAGCAGCCCGTCCTCCTCCGACAGGGCCGAGCAGTACTTC,CASSPSSSDRAEQYF
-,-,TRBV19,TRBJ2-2,TGTGCCAGTGACCCCCATAACACCGGGGAGCTGTTTTTT,CASDPHNTGELFF
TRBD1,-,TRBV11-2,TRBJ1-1,TGTGCCAGCAGCTTAGGGGACAGGAACACTGAAGCTTTCTTT,CASSLGDRNTEAFF
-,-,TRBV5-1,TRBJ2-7,TGCGCCAGCAGCTCCGGCCGCCTCGCTGGGGCCTACGAGCAGTACTTC,CASSSGRLAGAYEQYF
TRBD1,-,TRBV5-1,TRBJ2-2,TGCGCCAGCACTGGAGAGACAGGGGCGAACACCGGGGAGCTGTTTTTT,CASTGETGANTGELFF
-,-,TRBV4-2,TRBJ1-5,TGTGCCAGCAGCCAAGAATGGGGGGATAGCAATCAGCCCCAGCATTTT,CASSQEWGDSNQPQHF
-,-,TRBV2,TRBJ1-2,TGTGCCAGCGTGAGGCAGGACTATGGCTACACCTTC,CASVRQDYGYTF
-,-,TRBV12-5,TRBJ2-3,TGTGCTAGTGGTTTGGTACCCAGGGCAGATACGCAGTATTTT,CASGLVPRADTQYF
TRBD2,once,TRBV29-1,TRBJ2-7,TGCAGCGTTGAGGGCCTAGCGGGAGAATTTGAGCAGTACTTC,CSVEGLAGEFEQYF
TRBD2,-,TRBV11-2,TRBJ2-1,TGTGCCAGCAGCTTACTAGCGGGAGAGGGCAATGAGCAGTTCTTC,CASSLLAGEGNEQFF
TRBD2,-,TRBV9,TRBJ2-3,TGTGCCAGCAGCGCGACTAGCGGGGGACCCACAGATACGCAGTATTTT,CASSATSGGPTDTQYF
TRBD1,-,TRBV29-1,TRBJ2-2,TGCAGCGTTGAAGGGCAGGGGGCTCCCGGGGAGCTGTTTTTT,CSVEGQGAPGELFF
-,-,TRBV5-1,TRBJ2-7,TGCGCCAGCAGCTCTTCCGGGGGGCTAGAGGACTTC,CASSSSGGLEDF
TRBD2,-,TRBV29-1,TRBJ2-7,TGCAGCGTATACGGGACTAGCGGTTTTTACGAGCAGTACTTC,CSVYGTSGFYEQYF
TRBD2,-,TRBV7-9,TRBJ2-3,TGTGCCAGCAGTCGTTCCCTAGCGGTACGGAACGCAGATACGCAGTATTTT,CASSRSLAVRNADTQYF